This TCR beta chain originates from a study of T cell responses to AZD1222 COVID-19 vaccine. General study findings and limits: Spike as a whole was targeted by vaccine-associated CD4 TCRs, dominant at 160-218 and 743-854.

In the case of this clone: Its specificity is not known.

TCRdb's table, derived via immunoSEQ multiplex PCR, lists solely in-frame clones and lacks some. The data show 160,000 or so clones, with about nine tenths seen just once and more than 5.5% held by the top ten. Germline CDR1 is LNHDA and CDR2 is SQIVND (reference sequence). The CDR3 has 15 residues. V lost 2 bases to trimming and J lost 3 bases, with 11 bases between them. The sequence came from an adult in good health. This chain uses TRBV19 with TRBJ1-5; weak D call: TRBD1 (5 bases). The specimen was peripheral blood, collected on day 0 of AZD1222 vaccination. In DNA, the CDR3 is TGTGCCAGTAGTATATGGAGCAGGGTCAATCAGCCCCAGCATTTT. Translation: CASSIWSRVNQPQHF. Based on the CDR3 plus reference TRBV19 and TRBJ1-5, the full variable domain is DGGITQSPKYLFRKEGQNVTLSCEQNLNHDAMYWYRQDPGQGLRLIYYSQIVNDFQKGDIAEGYSVSREKKESFPLTVTSAQKNPTAFYLCASSIWSRVNQPQHFGDGTRLSIL.